This TCR beta chain was obtained from a study of tumor-infiltrating lymphocytes in primary liver carcinoma. Unsorted bulk tissue of roughly 20-34 mg yielded co-extracted RNA and DNA. Note on this clonotype: Its ends do not fully match the called genes, so a read error is possible.

The CDR3 contains 15 residues. Germline V gene sequence: CDR1 SGHRS, CDR2 YFSETQ. From 400 to 550 ng total RNA, TCR beta cDNA was generated with a primer in the constant region. What produced the TCR beta libraries was three nested multiplex PCR rounds using slightly modified ARM-PCR. A C-beta reverse primer and TRBV1-TRBV30 forward primers served in each of the first two PCR rounds, at roughly 10 cycles apiece. TCRdb independently ran MiXCR on the multiplex PCR reads; one entry per CDR3 protein. The sample has about 130,000 distinct CDR3 sequences, 60% to 75% seen once. The rearrangement uses TRBV5-1 and TRBJ2-3; D may be TRBD1 (6 bases). Sequenced material: liver tumor tissue from sampling region 3. This sample's subset: tumor region T3, left-lateral pole. This TCR was sampled from a woman aged 60-75 years with primary liver carcinoma and hepatitis B virus infection. The CDR3 here is CASSPTRGSIDTQYF. CDR3 in DNA: TGCGCCAGCAGCCCTACAAGGGGGAGCATAGATACGCAGTATTTT.